This T cell receptor beta chain was sequenced for a study of blood T cells in healthy people across ages. Trimming took 5 bases from V and 2 from J, leaving 17 bases between them. The germline gives CDR1 PRHDT, CDR2 FYEKMQ (reference sequence). The CDR3 covers 16 residues. Together with a sample-barcoded 5' primer, a J-beta primer mix was included in a second PCR lasting about 6 to 11 cycles. A single record per CDR3 protein comes from TCRdb applying MiXCR to the 5' RACE reads. The sample contains 600,000 to 800,000 distinct CDR3 sequences, around 50% of which appear only once. Sequencing used blood. The clonotype comes from a woman of 80 years or more in good health. The chain couples TRBV13 to TRBJ2-3; D ambiguous. CDR3 in amino acids: CASSPTTGLHTDTQYF. In DNA, the CDR3 is TGTGCCAGCAGCCCCACGACTGGGCTGCACACAGATACGCAGTATTTT.